This T cell receptor beta chain derives from a study of shared T cell receptors in the human thymus. Trimming removed 4 bases at V and 6 bases at J, with 7 bases between. The germline gives CDR1 DFQATT, CDR2 SNEGSKA (reference sequence). The CDR3 contains 11 residues. Measured with immunoSEQ multiplex PCR; TCRdb has only the in-frame clones, and not every one. The sample shows a few hundred thousand clones, around 95% of them seen only once. Sequencing was performed on thymocytes. The receptor's source is a human donor. The chain recombines TRBV20-1 with TRBJ2-1; D remains unclear. This CDR3 reads CSAKVVNEQFF. The CDR3 region has the DNA TGCAGTGCTAAAGTAGTCAATGAGCAGTTCTTC.